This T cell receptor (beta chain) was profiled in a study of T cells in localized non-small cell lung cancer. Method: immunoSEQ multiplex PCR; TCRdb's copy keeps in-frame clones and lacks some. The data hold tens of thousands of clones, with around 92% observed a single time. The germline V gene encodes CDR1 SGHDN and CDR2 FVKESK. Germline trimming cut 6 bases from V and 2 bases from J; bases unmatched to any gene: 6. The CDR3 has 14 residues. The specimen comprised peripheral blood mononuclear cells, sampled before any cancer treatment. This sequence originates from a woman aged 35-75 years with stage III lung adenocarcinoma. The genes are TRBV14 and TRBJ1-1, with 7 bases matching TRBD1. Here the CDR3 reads CASSRGQSNTEAFF. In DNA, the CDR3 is TGTGCCAGCAGTCGGGGACAGTCAAACACTGAAGCTTTCTTT. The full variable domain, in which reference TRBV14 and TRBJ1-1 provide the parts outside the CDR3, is EAGVTQFPSHSVIEKGQTVTLRCDPISGHDNLYWYRRVMGKEIKFLLHFVKESKQDESGMPNNRFLAERTGGTYSTLKVQPAELEDSGVYFCASSRGQSNTEAFFGQGTRLTVV.